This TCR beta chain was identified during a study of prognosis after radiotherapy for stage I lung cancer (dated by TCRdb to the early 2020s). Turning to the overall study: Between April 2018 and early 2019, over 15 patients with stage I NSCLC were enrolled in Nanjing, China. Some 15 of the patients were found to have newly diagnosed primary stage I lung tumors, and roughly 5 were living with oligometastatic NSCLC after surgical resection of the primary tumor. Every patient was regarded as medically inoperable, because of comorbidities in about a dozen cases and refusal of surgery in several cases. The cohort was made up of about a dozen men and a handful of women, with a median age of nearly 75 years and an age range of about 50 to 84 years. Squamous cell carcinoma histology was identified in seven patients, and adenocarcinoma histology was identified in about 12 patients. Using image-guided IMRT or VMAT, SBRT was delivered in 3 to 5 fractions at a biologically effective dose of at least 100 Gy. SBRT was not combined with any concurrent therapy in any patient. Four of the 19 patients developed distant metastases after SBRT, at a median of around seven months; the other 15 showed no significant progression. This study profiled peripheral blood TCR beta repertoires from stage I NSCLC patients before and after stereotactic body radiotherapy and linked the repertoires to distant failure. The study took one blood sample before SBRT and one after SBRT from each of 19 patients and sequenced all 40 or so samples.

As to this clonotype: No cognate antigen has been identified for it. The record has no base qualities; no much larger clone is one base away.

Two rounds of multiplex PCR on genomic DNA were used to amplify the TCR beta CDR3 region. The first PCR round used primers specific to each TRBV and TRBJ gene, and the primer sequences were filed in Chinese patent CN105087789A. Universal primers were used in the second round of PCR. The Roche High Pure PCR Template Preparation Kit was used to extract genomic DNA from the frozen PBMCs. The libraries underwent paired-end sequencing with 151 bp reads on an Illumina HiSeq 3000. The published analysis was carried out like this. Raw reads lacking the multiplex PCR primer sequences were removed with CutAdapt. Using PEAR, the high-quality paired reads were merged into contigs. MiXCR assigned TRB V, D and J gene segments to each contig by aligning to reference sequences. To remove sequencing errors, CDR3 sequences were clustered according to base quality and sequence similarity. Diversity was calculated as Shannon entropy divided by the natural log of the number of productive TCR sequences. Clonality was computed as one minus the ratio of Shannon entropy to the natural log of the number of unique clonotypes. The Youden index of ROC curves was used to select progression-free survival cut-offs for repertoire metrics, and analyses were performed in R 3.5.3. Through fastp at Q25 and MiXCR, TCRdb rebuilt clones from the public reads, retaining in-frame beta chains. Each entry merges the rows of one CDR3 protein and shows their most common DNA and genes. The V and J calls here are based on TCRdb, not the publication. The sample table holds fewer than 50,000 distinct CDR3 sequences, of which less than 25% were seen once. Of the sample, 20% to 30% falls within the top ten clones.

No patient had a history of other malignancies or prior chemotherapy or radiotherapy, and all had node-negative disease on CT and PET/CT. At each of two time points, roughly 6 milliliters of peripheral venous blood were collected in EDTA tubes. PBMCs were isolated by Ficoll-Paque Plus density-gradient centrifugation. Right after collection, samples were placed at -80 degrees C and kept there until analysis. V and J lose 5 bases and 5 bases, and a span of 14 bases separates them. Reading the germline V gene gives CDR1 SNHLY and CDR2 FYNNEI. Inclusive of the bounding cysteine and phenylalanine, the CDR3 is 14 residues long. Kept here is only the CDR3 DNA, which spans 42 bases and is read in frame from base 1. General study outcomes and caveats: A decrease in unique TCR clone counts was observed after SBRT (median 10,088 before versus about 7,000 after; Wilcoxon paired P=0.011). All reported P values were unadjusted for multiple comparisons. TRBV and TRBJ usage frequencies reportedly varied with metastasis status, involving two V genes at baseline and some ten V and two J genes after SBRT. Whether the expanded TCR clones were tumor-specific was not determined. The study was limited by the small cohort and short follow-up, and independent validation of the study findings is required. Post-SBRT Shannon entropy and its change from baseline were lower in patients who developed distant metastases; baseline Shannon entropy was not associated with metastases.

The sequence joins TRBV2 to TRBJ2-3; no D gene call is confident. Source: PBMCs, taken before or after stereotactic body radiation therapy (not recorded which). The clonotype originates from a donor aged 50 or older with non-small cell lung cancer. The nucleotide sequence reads TGTGCCAGCAGTTGGAAGGGTGGCAAAGATACGCAGTATTTT. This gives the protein CASSWKGGKDTQYF.